Included here is one TCR beta chain sequence, with context. The antigen remains unidentified. This specimen comes from a study of cytomegalovirus exposure and HLA in healthy donors. Study overall: According to later analysis, the same platform produced the 100 to 150 validation and 666 first-cohort repertoires. Broader study findings: Under in vitro conditions, a few CMV-associated chains were confirmed as specific for CMV antigens. Rare TCR sequences predominated, though certain public TCRs were found in many donors. 150 to 200 TCR beta chains were listed as cytomegalovirus-associated.

Losses at the gene ends were 4 bases for V and 0 bases for J; bases not matched to a gene: 9. CDR1 and CDR2 from the germline V gene are SGHNT and YYREEE (reference sequence). This CDR3 is built from 17 residues. This table comes from immunoSEQ multiplex PCR, and its TCRdb copy is limited to in-frame clones, with some not included. The sample has roughly 68,000 clones, more than 85% seen once. The specimen sequenced was PBMCs. The gene calls are TRBV5-4 and TRBJ2-7; 11 nucleotides line up with TRBD2. This clonotype was sampled from a woman in her late teens or twenties in good health and CMV-seronegative. For the CDR3, the DNA is TGTGCCAGCAGCCGGACTAGCGGGCGGGATCTCTCCTACGAGCAGTACTTC. It yields the protein CASSRTSGRDLSYEQYF.